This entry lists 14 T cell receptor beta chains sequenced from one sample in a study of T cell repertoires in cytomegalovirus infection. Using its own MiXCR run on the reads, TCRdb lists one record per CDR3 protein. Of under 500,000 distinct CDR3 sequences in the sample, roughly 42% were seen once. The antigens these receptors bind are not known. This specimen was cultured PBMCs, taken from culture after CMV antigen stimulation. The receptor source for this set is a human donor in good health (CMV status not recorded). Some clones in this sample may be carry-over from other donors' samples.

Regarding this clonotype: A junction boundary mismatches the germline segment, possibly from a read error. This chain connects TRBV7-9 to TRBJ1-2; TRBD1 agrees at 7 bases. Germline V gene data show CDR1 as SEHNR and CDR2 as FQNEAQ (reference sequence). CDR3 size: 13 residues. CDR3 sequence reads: CASSQGGSYGYPF. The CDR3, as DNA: TGTGCCAGCAGCCAGGGGGGGAGCTATGGCTACCCCTTC.

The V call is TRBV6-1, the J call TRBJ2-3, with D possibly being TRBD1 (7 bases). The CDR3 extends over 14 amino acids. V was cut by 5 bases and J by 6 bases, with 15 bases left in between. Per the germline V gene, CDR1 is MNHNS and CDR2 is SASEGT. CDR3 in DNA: TGTGCCAGCAGTAGGAGGGGGCCGGAGGATACGCAGTATTTT. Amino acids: CASSRRGPEDTQYF.

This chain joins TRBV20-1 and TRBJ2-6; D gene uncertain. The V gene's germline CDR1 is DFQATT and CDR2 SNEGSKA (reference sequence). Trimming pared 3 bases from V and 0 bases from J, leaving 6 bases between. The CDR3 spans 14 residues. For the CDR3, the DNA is TGCAGTGCTAGGGGCGGCTCTGGGGCCAACGTCCTGACTTTC. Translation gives CSARGGSGANVLTF.

In DNA form, the CDR3 reads TGTGCCAGCAGCTTACTCCGGGAAGCCGGAGTGGAGCAGTTCTTC. Translating gives CASSLLREAGVEQFF. The chain combines TRBV11-1 with TRBJ2-1, with TRBD2 as a possible D gene (5 bases). The CDR3 runs 15 residues. V was pared by 2 bases and J by 10 bases, with 18 bases between. The germline gives CDR1 SGHAT, CDR2 FQDESV (reference sequence).

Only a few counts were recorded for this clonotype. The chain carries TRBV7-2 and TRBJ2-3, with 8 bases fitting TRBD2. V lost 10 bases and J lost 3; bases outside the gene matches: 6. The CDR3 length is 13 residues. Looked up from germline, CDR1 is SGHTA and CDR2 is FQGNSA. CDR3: CAIRAGETDTQYF. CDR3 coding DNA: TGTGCCATCAGAGCGGGAGAGACAGATACGCAGTATTTT.

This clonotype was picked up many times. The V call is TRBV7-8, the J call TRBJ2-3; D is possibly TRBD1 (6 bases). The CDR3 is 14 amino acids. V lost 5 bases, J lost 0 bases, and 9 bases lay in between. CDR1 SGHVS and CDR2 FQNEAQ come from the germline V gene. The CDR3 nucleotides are TGTGCCAGCAGCAACGGACAGAGCACAGATACGCAGTATTTT. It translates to CASSNGQSTDTQYF.

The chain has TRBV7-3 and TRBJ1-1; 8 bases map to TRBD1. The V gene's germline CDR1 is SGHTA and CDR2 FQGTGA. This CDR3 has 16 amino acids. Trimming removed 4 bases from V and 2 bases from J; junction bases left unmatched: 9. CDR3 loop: CASSWTGTGGNTEAFF. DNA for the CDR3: TGTGCCAGCAGCTGGACAGGGACGGGTGGTAACACTGAAGCTTTCTTT.

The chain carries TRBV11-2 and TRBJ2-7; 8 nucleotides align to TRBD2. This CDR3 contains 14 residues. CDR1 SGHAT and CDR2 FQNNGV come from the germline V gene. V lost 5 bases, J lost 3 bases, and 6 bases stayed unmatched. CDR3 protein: CASSPGTRRYEQYF. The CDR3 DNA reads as TGTGCCAGCAGCCCCGGGACTAGGCGCTACGAGCAGTACTTC.

The CDR3 sequence is CASSPTGSETQYF. CDR3 bases: TGTGCCAGCAGTCCAACAGGTTCAGAGACCCAGTACTTC. This chain uses TRBV12-3 or TRBV12-4 with TRBJ2-5; D is perhaps TRBD1 (5 bases). CDR3 length equals 13 residues. Trimming removed 5 bases from V and 4 bases from J, with 11 bases in between.

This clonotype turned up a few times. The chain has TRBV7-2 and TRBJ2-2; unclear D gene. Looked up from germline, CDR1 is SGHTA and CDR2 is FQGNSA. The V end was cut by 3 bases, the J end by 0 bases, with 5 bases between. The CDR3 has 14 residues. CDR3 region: CASSLKTNTGELFF. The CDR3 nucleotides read TGTGCCAGCAGCTTGAAGACGAACACCGGGGAGCTGTTTTTT.

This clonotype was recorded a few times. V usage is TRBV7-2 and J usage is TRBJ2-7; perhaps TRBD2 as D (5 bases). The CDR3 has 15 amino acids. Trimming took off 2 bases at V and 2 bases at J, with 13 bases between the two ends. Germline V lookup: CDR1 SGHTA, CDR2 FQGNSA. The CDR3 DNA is TGTGCCAGCAGCTTACGTGGGAGTTCTCCCTACGAGCAGTACTTC. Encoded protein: CASSLRGSSPYEQYF. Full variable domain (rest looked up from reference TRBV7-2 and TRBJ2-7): GAGVSQSPSNKVTEKGKDVELRCDPISGHTALYWYRQSLGQGLEFLIYFQGNSAPDKSGLPSDRFSAERTGGSVSTLTIQRTQQEDSAVYLCASSLRGSSPYEQYFGPGTRLTVT.

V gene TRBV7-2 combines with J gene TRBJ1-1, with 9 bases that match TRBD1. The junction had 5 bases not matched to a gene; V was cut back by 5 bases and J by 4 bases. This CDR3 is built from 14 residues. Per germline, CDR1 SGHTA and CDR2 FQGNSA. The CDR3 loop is CASSHRGLSTEAFF. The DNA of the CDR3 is TGTGCCAGCAGCCACAGGGGGCTAAGCACTGAAGCTTTCTTT.

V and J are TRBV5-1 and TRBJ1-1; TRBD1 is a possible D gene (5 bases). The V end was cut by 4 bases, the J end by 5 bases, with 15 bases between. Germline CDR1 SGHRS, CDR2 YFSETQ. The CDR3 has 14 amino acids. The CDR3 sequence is CASSLEGDRTEAFF. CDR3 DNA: TGCGCCAGCAGCCTCGAAGGGGATAGGACTGAAGCTTTCTTT.

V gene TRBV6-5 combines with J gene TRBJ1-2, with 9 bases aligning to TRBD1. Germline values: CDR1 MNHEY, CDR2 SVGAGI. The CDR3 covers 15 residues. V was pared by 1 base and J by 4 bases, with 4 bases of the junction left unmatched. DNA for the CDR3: TGTGCCAGCAGTTACTTGGGACAGGGAGCCTATGGCTACACCTTC. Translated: CASSYLGQGAYGYTF.